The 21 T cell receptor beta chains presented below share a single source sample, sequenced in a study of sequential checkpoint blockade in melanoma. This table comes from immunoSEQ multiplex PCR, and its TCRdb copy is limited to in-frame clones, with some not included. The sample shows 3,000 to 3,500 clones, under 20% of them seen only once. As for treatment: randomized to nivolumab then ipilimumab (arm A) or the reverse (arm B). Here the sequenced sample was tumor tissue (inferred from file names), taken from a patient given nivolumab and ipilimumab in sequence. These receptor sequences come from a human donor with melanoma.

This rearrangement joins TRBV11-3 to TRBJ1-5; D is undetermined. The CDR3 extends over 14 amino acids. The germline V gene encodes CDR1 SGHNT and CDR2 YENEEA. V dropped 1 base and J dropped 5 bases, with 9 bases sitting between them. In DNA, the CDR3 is TGTGCCAGCAGCTTAGGTTTGGACGATCAGCCCCAGCATTTT. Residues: CASSLGLDDQPQHF.

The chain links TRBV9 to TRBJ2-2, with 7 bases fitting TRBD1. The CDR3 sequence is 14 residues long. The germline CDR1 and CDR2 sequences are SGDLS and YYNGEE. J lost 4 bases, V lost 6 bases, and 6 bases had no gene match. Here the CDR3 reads CASTPDRVTGELFF. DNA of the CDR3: TGTGCCAGCACCCCCGACAGGGTCACCGGGGAGCTGTTTTTT.

CDR3 bases: TGTGCCAGCTCACCGGGACTGCCTAGGACCCAGCATTTT. It is translated as CASSPGLPRTQHF. The V and J genes are TRBV18 and TRBJ1-5, with D maybe TRBD1 (5 bases). The CDR3 has 13 residues. Between the trimmed V and J ends, which lost 3 bases and 11 bases, there was a span of 14 bases. CDR1 and CDR2 from the germline V gene are KGHSH and LQKENI.

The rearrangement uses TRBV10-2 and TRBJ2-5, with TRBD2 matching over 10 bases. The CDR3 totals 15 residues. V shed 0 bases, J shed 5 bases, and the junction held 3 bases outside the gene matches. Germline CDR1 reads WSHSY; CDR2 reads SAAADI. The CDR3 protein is CASSESLAGWETQYF. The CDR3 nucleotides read TGCGCCAGCAGTGAGTCACTAGCGGGGTGGGAGACCCAGTACTTC.

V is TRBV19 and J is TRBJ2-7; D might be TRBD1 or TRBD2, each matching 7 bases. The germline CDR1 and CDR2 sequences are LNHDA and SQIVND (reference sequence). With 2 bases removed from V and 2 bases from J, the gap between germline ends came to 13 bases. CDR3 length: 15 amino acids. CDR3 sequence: CASSIRSGGAYEQYF. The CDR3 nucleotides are TGTGCCAGTAGTATAAGGTCAGGGGGGGCCTACGAGCAGTACTTC. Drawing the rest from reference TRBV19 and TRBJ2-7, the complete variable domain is DGGITQSPKYLFRKEGQNVTLSCEQNLNHDAMYWYRQDPGQGLRLIYYSQIVNDFQKGDIAEGYSVSREKKESFPLTVTSAQKNPTAFYLCASSIRSGGAYEQYFGPGTRLTVT.

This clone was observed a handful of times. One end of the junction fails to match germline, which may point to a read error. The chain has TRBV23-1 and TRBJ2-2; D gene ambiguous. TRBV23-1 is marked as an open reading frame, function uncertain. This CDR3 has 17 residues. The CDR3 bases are TGCGCCAGCAGCCAATATGTAGGAGAAGCGAACACCGGGGAGCTGTTTTTT. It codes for CASSQYVGEANTGELFF.

The CDR3 is CASLSGARTDTQYF. The CDR3 DNA follows: TGTGCCAGCCTTAGCGGGGCTAGGACAGATACGCAGTATTTT. The rearrangement uses TRBV6-8 and TRBJ2-3; 8 bases match TRBD2. The V and J ends lost 8 bases and 3 bases, in that order; junction bases with no gene match: 7. Germline CDR1 MNHGY, CDR2 SAAAGT. This CDR3 is 14 amino acids long.

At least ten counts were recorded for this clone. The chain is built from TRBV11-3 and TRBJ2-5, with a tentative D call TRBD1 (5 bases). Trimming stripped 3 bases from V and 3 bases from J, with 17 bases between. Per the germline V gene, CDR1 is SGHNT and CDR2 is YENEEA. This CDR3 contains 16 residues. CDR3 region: CASSLYRGYLKETQYF. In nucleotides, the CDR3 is TGTGCCAGCAGCTTGTATAGGGGATACCTCAAAGAGACCCAGTACTTC. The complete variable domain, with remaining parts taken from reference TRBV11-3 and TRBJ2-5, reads EAGVVQSPRYKIIEKKQPVAFWCNPISGHNTLYWYLQNLGQGPELLIRYENEEAVDDSQLPKDRFSAERLKGVDSTLKIQPAELGDSAVYLCASSLYRGYLKETQYFGPGTRLLVL.

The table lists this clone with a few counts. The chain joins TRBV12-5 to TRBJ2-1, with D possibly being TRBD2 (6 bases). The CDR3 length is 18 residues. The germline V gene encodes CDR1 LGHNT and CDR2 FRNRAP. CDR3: CASHPGFQAGSSYNEQFF. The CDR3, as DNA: TGTGCCAGCCACCCCGGATTCCAAGCGGGCAGCTCCTACAATGAGCAGTTCTTC.

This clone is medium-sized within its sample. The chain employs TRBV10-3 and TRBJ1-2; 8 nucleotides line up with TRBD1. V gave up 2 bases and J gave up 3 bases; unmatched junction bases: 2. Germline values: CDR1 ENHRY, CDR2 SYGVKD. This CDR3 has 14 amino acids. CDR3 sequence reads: CAISEPTGDYGYTF. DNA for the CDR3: TGTGCCATCAGTGAGCCGACAGGGGACTATGGCTACACCTTC.

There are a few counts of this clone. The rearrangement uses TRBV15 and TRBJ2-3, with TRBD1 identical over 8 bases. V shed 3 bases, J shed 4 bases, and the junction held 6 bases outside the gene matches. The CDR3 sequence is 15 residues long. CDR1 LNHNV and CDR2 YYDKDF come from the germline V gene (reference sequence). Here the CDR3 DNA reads TGTGCCACCAGCAGCGGTCAGGGGGCTTCAGATACGCAGTATTTT. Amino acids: CATSSGQGASDTQYF.

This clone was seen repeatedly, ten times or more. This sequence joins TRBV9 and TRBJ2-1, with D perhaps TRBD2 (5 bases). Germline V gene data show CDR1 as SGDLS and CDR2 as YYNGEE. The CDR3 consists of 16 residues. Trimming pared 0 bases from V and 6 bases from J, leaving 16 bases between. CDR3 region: CASSVAGVPPSNEQFF. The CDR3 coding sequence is TGTGCCAGCAGCGTAGCCGGGGTCCCTCCTTCCAATGAGCAGTTCTTC.

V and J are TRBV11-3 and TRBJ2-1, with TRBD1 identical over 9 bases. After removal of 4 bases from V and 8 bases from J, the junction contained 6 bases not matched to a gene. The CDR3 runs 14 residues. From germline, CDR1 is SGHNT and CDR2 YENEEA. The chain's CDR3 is CASSWGQGGHEQFF. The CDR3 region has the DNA TGTGCCAGCAGCTGGGGACAGGGCGGACATGAGCAGTTCTTC.

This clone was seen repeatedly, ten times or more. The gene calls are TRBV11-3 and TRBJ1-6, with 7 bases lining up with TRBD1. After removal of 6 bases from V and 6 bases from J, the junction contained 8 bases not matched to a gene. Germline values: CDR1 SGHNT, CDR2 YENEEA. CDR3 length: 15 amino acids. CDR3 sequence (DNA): TGTGCCAGCAGTCCAGGGGGGTTTAGTAATTCACCCCTCCACTTT. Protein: CASSPGGFSNSPLHF.

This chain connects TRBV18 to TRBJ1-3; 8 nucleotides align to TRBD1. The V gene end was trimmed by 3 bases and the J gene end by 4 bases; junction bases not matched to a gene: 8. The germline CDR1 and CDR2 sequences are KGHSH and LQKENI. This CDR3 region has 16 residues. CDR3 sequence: CASSPGQGRTGNTIYF. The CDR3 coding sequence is TGTGCCAGCTCACCCGGACAGGGTAGAACGGGAAACACCATATATTTT.

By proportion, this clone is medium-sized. The CDR3 reads CASSPKTVYGYTF. In nucleotides, the CDR3 is TGTGCCAGCAGTCCCAAGACGGTTTATGGCTACACCTTC. V is TRBV6-8 and J is TRBJ1-2; D gene unclear. The CDR3 contains 13 residues. V dropped 5 bases and J dropped 5 bases, with 12 bases sitting between them. The germline V gene encodes CDR1 MNHGY and CDR2 SAAAGT.

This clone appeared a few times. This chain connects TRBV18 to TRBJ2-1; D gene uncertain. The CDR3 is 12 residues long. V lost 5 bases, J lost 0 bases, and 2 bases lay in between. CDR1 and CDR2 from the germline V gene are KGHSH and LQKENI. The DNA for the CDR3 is TGTGCCAGCTCAAACTCCTACAATGAGCAGTTCTTC. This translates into CASSNSYNEQFF.

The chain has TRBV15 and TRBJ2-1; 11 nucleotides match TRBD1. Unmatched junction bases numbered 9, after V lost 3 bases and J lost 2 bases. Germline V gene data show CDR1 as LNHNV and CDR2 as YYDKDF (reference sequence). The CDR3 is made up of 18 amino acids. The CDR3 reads CATSRRDRGNMAYNEQFF. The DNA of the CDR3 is TGTGCCACCAGCAGGCGGGACAGGGGGAACATGGCCTACAATGAGCAGTTCTTC.

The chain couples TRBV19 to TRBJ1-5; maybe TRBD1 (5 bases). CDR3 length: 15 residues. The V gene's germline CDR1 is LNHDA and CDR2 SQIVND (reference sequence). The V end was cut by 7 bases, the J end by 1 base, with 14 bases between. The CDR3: CASTWGGLSNQPQHF. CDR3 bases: TGTGCCAGTACCTGGGGCGGGCTCAGCAATCAGCCCCAGCATTTT.

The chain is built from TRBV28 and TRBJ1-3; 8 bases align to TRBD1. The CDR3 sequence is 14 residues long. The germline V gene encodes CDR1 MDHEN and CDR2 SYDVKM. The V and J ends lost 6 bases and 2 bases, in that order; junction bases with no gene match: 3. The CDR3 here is CASRKDRAGNTIYF. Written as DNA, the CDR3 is TGTGCCAGCAGGAAGGACAGGGCTGGAAACACCATATATTTT.

The CDR3 nucleotides read TGTGCCAGCAGCCCCGGGACAGGGGGCACAGATACGCAGTATTTT. Amino acid sequence: CASSPGTGGTDTQYF. The rearrangement joins TRBV9 to TRBJ2-3, with 10 bases that match TRBD1. The V segment lost 4 bases and the J segment 1 base; nucleotides outside the gene matches: 3. The CDR3 is 15 residues long. Germline V lookup: CDR1 SGDLS, CDR2 YYNGEE.